These T cell receptor beta chains were read from a single sample in a study of blood T cell repertoires in COVID-19. Sequencing was performed with immunoSEQ multiplex PCR; in TCRdb, only in-frame clones are kept and a portion is missing. The repertoire has roughly 200,000 clones, roughly 81% of them found once; the top ten carry about 4.9%. Sequenced material: peripheral blood. Receptor source: a woman aged 80 or over with acute or convalescent COVID-19. Both conserved end residues are part of each CDR3. The order of the fields is J gene, V gene, D gene, CDR3 protein. D genes are given only for firm matches.

J: TRBJ2-4; V: TRBV28; D: TRBD1; CDR3: CASSLPGQGANIQYF
J: TRBJ1-4; V: TRBV15; D: .; CDR3: CATSRDVGGSPQELFF
J: TRBJ1-1; V: TRBV7-3; D: TRBD1; CDR3: CASSRGQGEAFF
J: TRBJ1-1; V: TRBV6-5; D: .; CDR3: CASSPQGGSTEAFF
J: TRBJ2-7; V: TRBV18; D: TRBD1; CDR3: CASSPRTGSEQYF
J: TRBJ1-1; V: TRBV27; D: .; CDR3: CASSPRRYTEAFF
J: TRBJ2-5; V: TRBV5-1; D: .; CDR3: CASSSKETQYF
J: TRBJ1-1; V: TRBV27; D: TRBD1; CDR3: CASSFMAGGLNTEAFF
J: TRBJ2-1; V: TRBV6-6; D: TRBD2; CDR3: CASTASGGYNEQFF
J: TRBJ2-5; V: TRBV2; D: TRBD2; CDR3: CASGNSGYLQETQYF
J: TRBJ1-3; V: TRBV9; D: .; CDR3: CASSAQVSGNTIYF
J: TRBJ2-2; V: TRBV6-5; D: .; CDR3: CAGRRELNTGELFF
J: TRBJ2-3; V: TRBV5-4; D: .; CDR3: CASSPGGSADTQYF
J: TRBJ2-7; V: TRBV19; D: .; CDR3: CASRRTRGAYEQYF
J: TRBJ2-3; V: TRBV5-6; D: .; CDR3: CASSPEPGDTQYF
J: TRBJ1-1; V: TRBV28; D: .; CDR3: CASSLIQTEAFF
J: TRBJ1-4; V: TRBV5-1; D: TRBD1; CDR3: CASSLSTGTEEKLFF
J: TRBJ2-1; V: TRBV30; D: .; CDR3: CAQTRGNEQFF
J: TRBJ2-3; V: TRBV4-3; D: TRBD2; CDR3: CASSLRTSGLTDTQYF
J: TRBJ2-3; V: TRBV4-3; D: TRBD2; CDR3: CASSLTSGIGDTQYF
J: TRBJ2-2; V: TRBV6-4; D: .; CDR3: CASREGLNTGELFF
J: TRBJ2-7; V: TRBV7-2; D: .; CDR3: CASSLEYYSVSEQYF
J: TRBJ2-7; V: TRBV6-5; D: TRBD1; CDR3: CASKQQGASVEQYF
J: TRBJ2-7; V: TRBV15; D: TRBD1; CDR3: CATSRDPLRWTGQEVYEQYF
J: TRBJ1-1; V: TRBV11-1; D: .; CDR3: CASSAHRARNTEAFF
J: TRBJ1-1; V: TRBV5-4; D: .; CDR3: CASSADTTRGTEAFF
J: TRBJ2-2; V: TRBV4-3; D: TRBD1; CDR3: CASSQGELTGSNTGELFF